What follows describes a single T cell receptor beta chain. Its antigen remains unidentified. Each CDR3 protein is one row after TCRdb ran MiXCR on the RT-PCR reads. This table holds approximately 500,000 distinct CDR3 sequences, approximately 12% found once. The entry originates in a study of response to subunit inactivated influenza vaccine. Study-level findings and limits: Authors suggested few new T cells are recruited by each seasonal influenza vaccination.

This CDR3 region has 16 residues. The V segment lost 3 bases and the J segment 7 bases; nucleotides outside the gene matches: 9. The chain combines TRBV12-3 or TRBV12-4 with TRBJ2-1, with TRBD2 matching 10 bases. Sample: PBMCs from blood, taken roughly 47 days after vaccination. The sequence was obtained from a man aged 50 to 59 who received an inactivated influenza vaccine. CDR3 coding DNA: TGTGCCAGCAGTTTCAGCGGGGGGGCCGATGGAAATGAGCAGTTCTTC. Translating gives CASSFSGGADGNEQFF.